The 14 T cell receptor beta chains below all came from one sample that was sequenced in a study of OX40 agonist ivuxolimab in advanced cancers. To prepare the library, the immunoSEQ multiplex PCR assay was applied. Sourced from immuneACCESS, this table was stored by TCRdb with only in-frame sequences that have V and J called. A share of the clones is absent; for the studies checked, an unresolved V gene accounts for under half, and the remainder has no known explanation. The sample table holds about 72,000 clones, of which around nine tenths were seen once. The top ten clonotypes cover less than 6% of the sample. Sequenced material: CD4+ or CD8+ T cells sorted from blood, taken in a trial of the OX40 agonist ivuxolimab. The receptors come from an adult with an advanced solid tumor such as melanoma, head and neck, liver or kidney cancer.

This chain joins TRBV5-4 and TRBJ2-3; 15 nucleotides align to TRBD2. Germline-derived CDR1 and CDR2 are SGHNT and YYREEE (reference sequence). The CDR3 totals 18 residues. Trimming took 4 bases from V and 0 from J; bases not matched to a gene: 6. In nucleotides, the CDR3 is TGTGCCAGCAGCAACGGGACTAGCGGGAGGCCGAGCACAGATACGCAGTATTTT. Protein product: CASSNGTSGRPSTDTQYF.

The chain links TRBV12-5 to TRBJ2-1; D gene ambiguous. Trimming removed 0 bases from V and 10 bases from J, with 7 bases in between. This CDR3 is 12 amino acids long. Germline V gene data show CDR1 as LGHNT and CDR2 as FRNRAP. CDR3 sequence (DNA): TGTGCTAGTGGTTTGGTCCGTAACGAGCAGTTCTTC. This sequence encodes CASGLVRNEQFF.

Comment on this clone: The sample contains more than one DNA sequence encoding this CDR3. V gene TRBV27 combines with J gene TRBJ2-1, with 12 bases matching TRBD2. This CDR3 spans 15 amino acids. CDR1 and CDR2 from the germline V gene are MNHEY and SMNVEV (reference sequence). V shed 2 bases, J shed 4 bases, and the junction held 0 bases outside the gene matches. CDR3 sequence (DNA): TGTGCCAGCAGTTTAGGACTAGCGGGGTACAATGAGCAGTTCTTC. Its translation is CASSLGLAGYNEQFF.

This chain connects TRBV5-6 to TRBJ2-1; D ambiguous. The V and J ends lost 0 bases and 16 bases respectively, with 20 bases between them. This CDR3 is built from 14 residues. Germline CDR1 is SGHDT and CDR2 is YYEEEE. CDR3 bases: TGTGCCAGCAGCTTGGGACGGGTTGACCTAGGCGACTTCTTC. Translated, it gives CASSLGRVDLGDFF.

The chain joins TRBV9 to TRBJ1-5; D gene uncertain. Trimming removed 2 bases from V and 4 bases from J, with 13 bases in between. The germline gives CDR1 SGDLS, CDR2 YYNGEE. This CDR3 has 15 amino acids. The CDR3 nucleotides are TGTGCCAGCAGCGTGGATGGAGGGCCTAATCAGCCCCAGCATTTT. It encodes CASSVDGGPNQPQHF.

The chain has TRBV10-3 and TRBJ1-1; perhaps TRBD1 as D (6 bases). The CDR3 extends over 14 amino acids. V was pared by 4 bases and J by 3 bases, with 12 bases between. Germline V CDR1 and CDR2: ENHRY, SYGVKD. This CDR3 reads CAISGGGADTEAFF. DNA for the CDR3: TGTGCCATCAGTGGGGGGGGCGCGGACACTGAAGCTTTCTTT.

The chain links TRBV6-5 to TRBJ1-1; D is undetermined. Per the germline V gene, CDR1 is MNHEY and CDR2 is SVGAGI. The CDR3 spans 14 residues. V lost 4 bases and J 0 bases, leaving 9 bases between the germline ends. CDR3 residues: CASSWRTMNTEAFF. In DNA form, the CDR3 reads TGTGCCAGCAGTTGGCGGACGATGAACACTGAAGCTTTCTTT.

The chain joins TRBV27 to TRBJ2-3; 8 bases line up with TRBD2. The CDR3 runs 14 residues. The trim removed 3 bases at V and 6 bases at J, leaving 5 bases unmatched. The V gene's germline CDR1 is MNHEY and CDR2 SMNVEV (reference sequence). The CDR3 DNA reads TGTGCCAGCAGTTTTACGGGAGGGCTGGATACGCAGTATTTT. Protein: CASSFTGGLDTQYF.

This CDR3 is CASSLGVGYTF. The CDR3 nucleotides are TGTGCCAGCAGTTTGGGGGTTGGCTACACCTTC. The rearrangement joins TRBV25-1 to TRBJ1-2; a possible D gene is TRBD1 (5 bases). CDR3 length: 11 residues. V lost 5 bases and J lost 7, with 8 bases in between. Germline CDR1 reads MGHDK; CDR2 reads SYGVNS.

In this sample, this clone turned up once. The V gene is TRBV4-3, the J gene TRBJ1-6; TRBD1 might be the D (5 bases). V lost 3 bases to trimming and J lost 8 bases, with 11 bases between them. From germline, CDR1 is LGHNA and CDR2 YSLEER. This CDR3 region has 14 residues. The CDR3 DNA reads TGCGCCAGCAGCCACACAGGAGTGGATTCACCCCTCCACTTT. This translates into CASSHTGVDSPLHF.

The chain has TRBV25-1 and TRBJ2-7; TRBD1 is a possible D gene (6 bases). CDR3 length equals 12 residues. Germline values: CDR1 MGHDK, CDR2 SYGVNS. The germline V and J ends were trimmed by 4 bases and 4 bases, with 8 bases remaining between them. The CDR3 here is CASSVTGYEQYF. As DNA, the CDR3 is TGTGCCAGCAGTGTTACAGGGTACGAGCAGTACTTC.

V gene TRBV18 combines with J gene TRBJ1-1, with TRBD1 matching 7 bases. Germline V CDR1 and CDR2: KGHSH, LQKENI. The CDR3 extends over 16 amino acids. J lost 0 bases, V lost 3 bases, and 7 bases had no gene match. In nucleotides, the CDR3 is TGTGCCAGCTCACCCACAGGGGCACGAATGAACACTGAAGCTTTCTTT. Protein product: CASSPTGARMNTEAFF.

J is TRBJ2-1 and V is TRBV19, with D perhaps TRBD1 or TRBD2 (5 bases each). Looked up from germline, CDR1 is LNHDA and CDR2 is SQIVND (reference sequence). The CDR3 loop spans 13 amino acids. The V gene lost 3 bases and the J gene lost 6 bases, with 9 bases spanning the gap. CDR3 region: CASSMGRSNEQFF. The CDR3 nucleotides read TGTGCCAGTAGTATGGGACGTAGCAATGAGCAGTTCTTC.

V is TRBV27 and J is TRBJ1-5; D may be TRBD1 (6 bases). Trimming pared 2 bases from V and 3 bases from J, leaving 8 bases between. The CDR3 has 14 amino acids. Germline CDR1 is MNHEY and CDR2 is SMNVEV (reference sequence). CDR3 DNA: TGTGCCAGCAGTTTACCAGGGGCCAATCAGCCCCAGCATTTT. It encodes CASSLPGANQPQHF.